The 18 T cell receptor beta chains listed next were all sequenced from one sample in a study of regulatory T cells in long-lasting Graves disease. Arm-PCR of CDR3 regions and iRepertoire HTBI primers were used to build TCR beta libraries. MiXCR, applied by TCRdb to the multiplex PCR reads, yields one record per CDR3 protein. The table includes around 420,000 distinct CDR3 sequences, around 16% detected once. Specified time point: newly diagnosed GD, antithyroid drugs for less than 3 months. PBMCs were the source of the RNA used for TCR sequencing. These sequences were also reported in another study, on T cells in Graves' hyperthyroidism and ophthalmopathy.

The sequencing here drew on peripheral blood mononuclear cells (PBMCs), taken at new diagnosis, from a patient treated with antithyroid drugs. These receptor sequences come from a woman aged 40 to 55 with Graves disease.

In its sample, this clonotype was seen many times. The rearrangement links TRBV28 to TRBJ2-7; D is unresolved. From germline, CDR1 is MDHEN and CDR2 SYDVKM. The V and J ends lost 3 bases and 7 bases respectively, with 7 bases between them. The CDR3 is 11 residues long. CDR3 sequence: CASSFLREQYF. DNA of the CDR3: TGTGCCAGCAGTTTCTTACGTGAGCAGTACTTC.

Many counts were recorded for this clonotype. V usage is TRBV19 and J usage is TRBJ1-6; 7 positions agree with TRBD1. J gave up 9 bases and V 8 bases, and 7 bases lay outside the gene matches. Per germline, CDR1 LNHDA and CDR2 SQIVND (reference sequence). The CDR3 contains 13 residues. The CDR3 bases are TGTGCCAGTGGACAGGATCAGGGTTCACCCCTCCACTTT. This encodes CASGQDQGSPLHF.

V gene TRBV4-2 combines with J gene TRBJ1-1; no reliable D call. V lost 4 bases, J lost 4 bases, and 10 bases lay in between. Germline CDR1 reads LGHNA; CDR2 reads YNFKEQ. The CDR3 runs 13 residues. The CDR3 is CASSPLRGTEAFF. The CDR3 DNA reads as TGTGCCAGCAGCCCCCTTCGAGGCACTGAAGCTTTCTTT.

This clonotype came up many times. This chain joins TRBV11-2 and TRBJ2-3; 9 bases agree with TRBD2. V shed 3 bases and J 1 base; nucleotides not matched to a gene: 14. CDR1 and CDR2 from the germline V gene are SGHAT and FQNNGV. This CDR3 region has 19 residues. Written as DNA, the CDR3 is TGTGCCAGCAGCTTCCGCGGCGCTAGCGGGAAACGAGGCACAGATACGCAGTATTTT. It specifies CASSFRGASGKRGTDTQYF.

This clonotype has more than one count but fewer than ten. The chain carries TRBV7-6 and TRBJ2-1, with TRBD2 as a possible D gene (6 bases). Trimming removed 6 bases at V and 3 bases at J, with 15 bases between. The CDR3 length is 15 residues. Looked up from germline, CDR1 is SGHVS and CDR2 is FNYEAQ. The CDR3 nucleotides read TGTGCCAGCAGTCCGAGCGGGTTTCGCTACAATGAGCAGTTCTTC. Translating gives CASSPSGFRYNEQFF.

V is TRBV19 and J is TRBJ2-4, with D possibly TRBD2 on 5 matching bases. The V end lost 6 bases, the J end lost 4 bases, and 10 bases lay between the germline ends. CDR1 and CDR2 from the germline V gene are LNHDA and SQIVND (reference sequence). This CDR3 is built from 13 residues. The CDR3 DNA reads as TGTGCCAGTAGAGAACTAGGGAAAAACATTCAGTACTTC. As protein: CASRELGKNIQYF.

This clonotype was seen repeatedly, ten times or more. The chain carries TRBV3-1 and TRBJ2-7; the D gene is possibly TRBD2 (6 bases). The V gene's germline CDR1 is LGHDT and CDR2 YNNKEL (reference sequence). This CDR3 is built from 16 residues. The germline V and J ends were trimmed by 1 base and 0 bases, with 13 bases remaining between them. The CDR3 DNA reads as TGTGCCAGCAGCCAAGGGGACTTTTCACTCTCCTACGAGCAGTACTTC. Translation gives CASSQGDFSLSYEQYF.

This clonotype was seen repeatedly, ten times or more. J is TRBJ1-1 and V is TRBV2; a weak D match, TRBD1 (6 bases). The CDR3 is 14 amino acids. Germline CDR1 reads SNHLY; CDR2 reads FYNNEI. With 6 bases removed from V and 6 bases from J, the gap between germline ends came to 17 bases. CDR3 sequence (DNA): TGTGCCAGCAGGGACCCGCGGGGGGCCTCTGAAGCTTTCTTT. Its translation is CASRDPRGASEAFF.

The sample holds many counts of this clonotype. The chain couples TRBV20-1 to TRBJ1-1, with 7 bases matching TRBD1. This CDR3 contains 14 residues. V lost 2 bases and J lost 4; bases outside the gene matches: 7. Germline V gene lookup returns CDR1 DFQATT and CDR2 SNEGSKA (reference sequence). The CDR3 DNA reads TGCAGTGCTAGACCCGGGACAGCCGGCACTGAAGCTTTCTTT. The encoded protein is CSARPGTAGTEAFF.

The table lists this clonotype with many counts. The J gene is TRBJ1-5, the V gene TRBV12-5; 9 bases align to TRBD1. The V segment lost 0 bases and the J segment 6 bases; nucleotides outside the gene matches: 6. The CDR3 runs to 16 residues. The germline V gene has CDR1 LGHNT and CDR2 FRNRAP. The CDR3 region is CASGLVQGAGGQPQHF. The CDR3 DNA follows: TGTGCTAGTGGTTTGGTACAGGGGGCCGGCGGTCAGCCCCAGCATTTT.

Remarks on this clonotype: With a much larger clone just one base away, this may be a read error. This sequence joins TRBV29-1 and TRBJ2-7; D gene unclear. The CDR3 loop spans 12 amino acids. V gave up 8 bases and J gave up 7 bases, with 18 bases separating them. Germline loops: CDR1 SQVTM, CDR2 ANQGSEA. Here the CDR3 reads CSISHMVTEQYF. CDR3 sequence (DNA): TGCAGCATTTCCCACATGGTTACGGAGCAGTACTTC.

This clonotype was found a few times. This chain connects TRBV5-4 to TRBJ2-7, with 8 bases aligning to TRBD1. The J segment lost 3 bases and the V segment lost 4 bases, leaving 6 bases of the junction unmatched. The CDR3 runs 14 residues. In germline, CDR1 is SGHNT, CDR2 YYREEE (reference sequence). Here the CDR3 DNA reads TGTGCCAGCAGCCCACAGGACAGGGACTACGAGCAGTACTTC. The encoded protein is CASSPQDRDYEQYF.

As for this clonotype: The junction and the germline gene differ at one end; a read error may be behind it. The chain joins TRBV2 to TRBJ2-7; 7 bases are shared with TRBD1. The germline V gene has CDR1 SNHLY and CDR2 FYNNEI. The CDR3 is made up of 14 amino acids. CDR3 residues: CASSEVTGSYEQYF. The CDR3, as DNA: TGTGCCAGCAGTGAAGTGACAGGGTCCTACGAGCAATACTTC.

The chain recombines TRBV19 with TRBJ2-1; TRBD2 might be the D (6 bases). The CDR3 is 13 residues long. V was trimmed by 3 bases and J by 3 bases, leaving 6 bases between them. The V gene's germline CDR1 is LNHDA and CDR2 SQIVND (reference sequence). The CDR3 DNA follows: TGTGCCAGTAGTATGGGAGGCTACAATGAGCAGTTCTTC. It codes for CASSMGGYNEQFF.

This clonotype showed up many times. The CDR3 here is CASSSRPGADTQYF. The CDR3 DNA reads as TGTGCCAGCAGCTCCCGGCCGGGGGCAGATACGCAGTATTTT. V is TRBV13 and J is TRBJ2-3; the D gene is possibly TRBD2 (6 bases). CDR3 size: 14 residues. In germline, CDR1 is PRHDT, CDR2 FYEKMQ (reference sequence). V lost 4 bases, J lost 4 bases, and 12 bases lay in between.

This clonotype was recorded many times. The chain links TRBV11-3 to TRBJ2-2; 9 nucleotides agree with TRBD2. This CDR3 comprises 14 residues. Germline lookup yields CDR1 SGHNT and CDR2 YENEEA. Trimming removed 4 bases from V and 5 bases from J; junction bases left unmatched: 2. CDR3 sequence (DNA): TGTGCCAGCAGCTCCAGCGGGGGGACCGGGGAGCTGTTTTTT. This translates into CASSSSGGTGELFF.

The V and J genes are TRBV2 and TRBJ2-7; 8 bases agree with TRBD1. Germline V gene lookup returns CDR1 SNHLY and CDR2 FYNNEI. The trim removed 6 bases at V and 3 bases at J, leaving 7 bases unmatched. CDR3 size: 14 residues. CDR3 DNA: TGTGCCAGCAGCGAGACCGGGACAGGCTACGAGCAGTACTTC. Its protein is CASSETGTGYEQYF.

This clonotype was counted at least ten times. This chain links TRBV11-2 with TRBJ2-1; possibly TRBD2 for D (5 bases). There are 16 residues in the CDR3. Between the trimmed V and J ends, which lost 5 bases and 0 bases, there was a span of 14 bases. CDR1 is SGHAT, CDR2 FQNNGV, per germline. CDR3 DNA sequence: TGTGCCAGCAGCCGTCTTCTAGCTGACTCCTACAATGAGCAGTTCTTC. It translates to CASSRLLADSYNEQFF.